This is a list of T cell receptor beta chains from one sample in a study of shared clonotypes between healthy human individuals. Some clones are missing from TCRdb's copy, which holds only in-frame ones; the method was immunoSEQ multiplex PCR. The sample shows roughly 1.4 million clones, less than 99% of them seen only once. The specimen sequenced was naive CD4+ T cells sorted from blood. The receptors derive from a man between 25 and 39 years old in good health. Each CDR3 is given with its conserved first and last residue. The D gene is left open where the match is weak. Some rows mark clone size as missing; the rest say once, few, many or name a class of expanded clone.

- TRBJ2-1 TRBV6-1 - CASAGDFNNEQFF TGTGCCAGCGCCGGGGATTTCAACAATGAGCAGTTCTTC
- TRBJ2-7 TRBV5-6 TRBD1 CASSRTGTGSYEQYF TGTGCCAGCAGCCGTACCGGGACAGGGTCCTACGAGCAGTACTTC
- TRBJ1-1 TRBV9 - CASSAGLSTEAFF TGTGCCAGCAGCGCCGGACTTTCCACTGAAGCTTTCTTT
- TRBJ2-2 TRBV27 - CASGKFKTGELFF TGTGCCAGCGGGAAGTTCAAGACCGGGGAGCTGTTTTTT
- TRBJ2-7 TRBV29-1 TRBD1 CSVGGQGLREQYF TGCAGCGTTGGGGGACAGGGATTAAGGGAGCAGTACTTC
- TRBJ2-1 TRBV11-2 TRBD2 CASSTLKGLAEYNEQFF TGTGCCAGCAGCACACTGAAGGGACTAGCGGAATACAATGAGCAGTTCTTC
- TRBJ2-3 TRBV4-1 - CASSQGSAVRTDTQYF TGCGCCAGCAGCCAAGGGTCAGCGGTGCGCACAGATACGCAGTATTTT
- TRBJ1-2 TRBV2 - CASSELSNEGNYGYTF TGTGCCAGCAGTGAATTGTCAAATGAGGGGAACTATGGCTACACCTTC
- TRBJ2-7 TRBV2 - CASSESGVWQYF TGTGCCAGCAGTGAATCTGGGGTATGGCAGTACTTC
- TRBJ1-5 TRBV18 - CASSPRTAQPQHF TGTGCCAGCTCACCAAGGACAGCCCAGCCCCAGCATTTT
- TRBJ2-7 TRBV27 - CASSLRGSIYEQYF TGTGCCAGCAGTTTACGTGGTAGCATCTACGAGCAGTACTTC
- TRBJ2-2 TRBV5-1 TRBD1 CASSYLDRAGELFF TGCGCCAGCAGCTATTTGGACAGGGCCGGGGAGCTGTTTTTT
- TRBJ2-2 TRBV7-2 TRBD2 CAAPASGRIYTGELFF TGTGCCGCGCCGGCTAGCGGGAGAATTTACACCGGGGAGCTGTTTTTT
- TRBJ1-4 TRBV28 - CASWGRTNEKLFF TGTGCCAGCTGGGGACGGACAAATGAAAAACTGTTTTTT
- TRBJ2-3 TRBV7-3 TRBD1 CASSLRGGADTQYF TGTGCCAGCAGCTTAAGAGGGGGCGCGGATACGCAGTATTTT
- TRBJ2-3 TRBV7-2 - CASSLDAGDTDTQYF TGTGCCAGCAGCTTAGATGCAGGGGACACAGATACGCAGTATTTT
- TRBJ2-2 TRBV18 - CASSPRRENTGELFF TGTGCCAGCTCACCACGCAGAGAGAACACCGGGGAGCTGTTTTTT
- TRBJ2-1 TRBV19 - CASSMLAPEYNEQFF TGTGCCAGTAGTATGCTAGCGCCCGAATACAATGAGCAGTTCTTC
- TRBJ2-3 TRBV1 - CTSSQSASGTGCTDTQYF TGCACCAGCAGCCAATCGGCTAGCGGGACGGGTTGCACAGATACGCAGTATTTT
- TRBJ2-1 TRBV7-8 - CASSLVRGDSYNEQFF TGTGCCAGCAGCTTAGTTAGGGGGGACTCCTACAATGAGCAGTTCTTC
- TRBJ2-1 TRBV11-3 - CASSLDPVRGDEQFF TGTGCCAGCAGCTTAGATCCGGTTAGGGGGGATGAGCAGTTCTTC
- TRBJ2-7 TRBV9 TRBD1 CASSVAGGNEQYF TGTGCCAGCAGCGTGGCAGGGGGAAACGAGCAGTACTTC
- TRBJ2-1 TRBV2 TRBD2 CASSRRSGRLAGIGNEQFF TGTGCCAGCAGTCGAAGGAGTGGGAGACTAGCGGGAATTGGGAATGAGCAGTTCTTC
once TRBJ2-7 TRBV25-1 TRBD1 CASSDRGSDEQYF TGTGCCAGCAGTGACAGGGGGTCCGACGAGCAGTACTTC
- TRBJ2-1 TRBV5-4 - CASGPTYLSYNEQFF TGTGCCAGCGGCCCGACCTATCTCTCCTACAATGAGCAGTTCTTC
- TRBJ2-2 TRBV29-1 - CSVQLPGTGELFF TGCAGCGTTCAGCTCCCTGGCACCGGGGAGCTGTTTTTT
- TRBJ2-7 TRBV2 TRBD1 CASSEGGTGVYEQYF TGTGCCAGCAGTGAAGGTGGGACAGGGGTATACGAGCAGTACTTC
- TRBJ2-1 TRBV18 TRBD2 CASSSLAGAYNEQFF TGTGCCAGCTCCTCCCTAGCGGGAGCCTACAATGAGCAGTTCTTC
- TRBJ1-3 TRBV6-5 - CASSRTVSGNTIYF TGTGCCAGCAGCCGGACGGTCTCTGGAAACACCATATATTTT
- TRBJ2-1 TRBV20-1 - CSASPFGEQFF TGCAGTGCTAGTCCCTTCGGTGAGCAGTTCTTC
- TRBJ2-7 TRBV2 TRBD2 CASRTSGRAWYEQYF TGTGCCAGCAGGACTAGCGGGAGGGCCTGGTACGAGCAGTACTTC
- TRBJ1-1 TRBV7-6 - CASSLDSTTNTEAFF TGTGCCAGCAGCTTAGATAGCACTACGAACACTGAAGCTTTCTTT
- TRBJ2-1 TRBV19 - CASRVRNEQFF TGTGCCAGTAGGGTTCGCAATGAGCAGTTCTTC
once TRBJ2-1 TRBV10-3 TRBD1 CAISAGTGVYNEQFF TGTGCCATCAGTGCCGGGACAGGGGTTTACAATGAGCAGTTCTTC
- TRBJ2-2 TRBV7-8 - CASSLEGVSPGELFF TGTGCCAGCAGCTTAGAGGGAGTTTCTCCCGGGGAGCTGTTTTTT
- TRBJ1-2 TRBV11-2 - CASSLSTFYGYTF TGTGCCAGCAGCTTAAGTACGTTCTATGGCTACACCTTC
- TRBJ2-7 TRBV11-2 - CASSLDFGNYEQYF TGTGCCAGCAGCTTAGATTTCGGCAACTACGAGCAGTACTTC
once TRBJ2-1 TRBV6-5 - CASKPGVAYNEQFF TGTGCCAGCAAGCCGGGGGTGGCCTACAATGAGCAGTTCTTC
- TRBJ1-3 TRBV9 - CASSQGNHRAPLRNTIYF TGTGCCAGCAGCCAAGGGAACCACAGGGCCCCACTTCGAAACACCATATATTTT
- TRBJ1-1 TRBV28 - CASKERNTEAFF TGTGCCAGCAAGGAGAGGAACACTGAAGCTTTCTTT
- TRBJ2-5 TRBV18 TRBD2 CASSPIGLAGVGETQYF TGTGCCAGCTCACCAATCGGACTAGCGGGAGTGGGAGAGACCCAGTACTTC
- TRBJ2-5 TRBV5-1 - CASSLGGIREETQYF TGCGCCAGCAGCTTAGGTGGGATTCGGGAAGAGACCCAGTACTTC
- TRBJ1-3 TRBV9 - CASSATGISGNTIYF TGTGCCAGCAGCGCTACAGGGATCTCTGGAAACACCATATATTTT
- TRBJ1-1 TRBV18 - CASSVKEGTEAFF TGTGCCAGCTCGGTTAAGGAAGGGACTGAAGCTTTCTTT
- TRBJ2-3 TRBV18 TRBD2 CASSQEIAGASTDTQYF TGTGCCAGCTCACAAGAAATAGCGGGAGCGAGCACAGATACGCAGTATTTT
- TRBJ2-7 TRBV5-1 TRBD1 CASSRDRTYEQYF TGCGCCAGCAGCCGGGACAGGACCTACGAGCAGTACTTC
- TRBJ2-1 TRBV12-5 TRBD1 CASGSRTGHEQFF TGTGCTAGTGGTTCGAGGACAGGCCATGAGCAGTTCTTC
once TRBJ2-2 TRBV19 TRBD1 CASSDRGLTGELFF TGTGCCAGCTCGGACAGGGGGCTCACCGGGGAGCTGTTTTTT
- TRBJ2-3 TRBV10-1 TRBD1 CASSDPGGPDTQYF TGCGCCAGCAGTGATCCAGGGGGACCAGATACGCAGTATTTT
- TRBJ2-1 TRBV5-1 - CASSSGPYNEQFF TGCGCCAGCAGCTCAGGTCCCTACAATGAGCAGTTCTTC